These 10 T cell receptor beta chains came from one sample sequenced in a study of OX40 agonist ivuxolimab in advanced cancers. Only in-frame clones appear in the TCRdb table, and some are missing; sequencing was by immunoSEQ multiplex PCR. The table shows 70,000 to 90,000 clones, with roughly nine tenths occurring only once. The material was CD4+ or CD8+ T cells sorted from blood, obtained in a trial of the OX40 agonist ivuxolimab. Receptors originate from an adult with an advanced solid tumor such as melanoma, head and neck, liver or kidney cancer.

The gene calls are TRBV30 and TRBJ2-5; D unresolved. The CDR3 loop spans 13 amino acids. V lost 0 bases, J lost 0 bases, and 5 bases lay in between. Germline-derived CDR1 and CDR2 are GTSNPN and SVGIG (reference sequence). CDR3 in DNA: TGTGCCTGGAGTGTACAGAACCAAGAGACCCAGTACTTC. It codes for CAWSVQNQETQYF.

This clone came up once. The chain is built from TRBV5-4 and TRBJ2-7; no clear D gene. This CDR3 is built from 12 residues. V was pared by 3 bases and J by 0 bases, with 4 bases between. CDR1 is SGHNT, CDR2 YYREEE, per germline (reference sequence). Written as DNA, the CDR3 is TGTGCCAGCAGCTCGAACTCCTACGAGCAGTACTTC. Residues: CASSSNSYEQYF.

The chain carries TRBV28 and TRBJ2-3; 7 bases map to TRBD2. V trimming: 5 bases; J trimming: 9 bases; junction bases outside the gene matches: 5. Germline values: CDR1 MDHEN, CDR2 SYDVKM. There are 12 residues in the CDR3. CDR3 region: CASSRDYMTQYF. DNA of the CDR3: TGTGCCAGCAGTAGGGACTATATGACGCAGTATTTT.

The chain employs TRBV7-7 and TRBJ2-6, with D unclear. The CDR3 has 18 residues. Germline V CDR1 and CDR2: SSHAT, FNYEAQ (reference sequence). V was cut by 5 bases and J by 5 bases, with 22 bases left in between. CDR3 nucleotides: TGTGCCAGCAGCCAGATGTTAGTGCCACAAAGTCGGGCCAACGTCCTGACTTTC. Its translation: CASSQMLVPQSRANVLTF. The full variable domain, its missing parts supplied by reference TRBV7-7 and TRBJ2-6, is GAGVSQSPRYKVTKRGQDVTLRCDPISSHATLYWYQQALGQGPEFLTYFNYEAQPDKSGLPSDRFSAERPEGSISTLTIQRTEQRDSAMYRCASSQMLVPQSRANVLTFGAGSRLTVL.

The V gene is TRBV9, the J gene TRBJ1-2, with TRBD1 identical over 8 bases. The germline gives CDR1 SGDLS, CDR2 YYNGEE. The CDR3 sequence is 13 residues long. V shed 2 bases, J shed 8 bases, and the junction held 5 bases outside the gene matches. Written as DNA, the CDR3 is TGTGCCAGCAGCGTCCAGGGGGCTCGGGGCTACACCTTC. Its protein product is CASSVQGARGYTF.

This clone was counted once. The chain combines TRBV4-3 with TRBJ1-3; D is unresolved. In germline, CDR1 is LGHNA, CDR2 YSLEER. V lost 2 bases to trimming and J lost 2 bases, with 13 bases between them. This CDR3 comprises 16 residues. CDR3 loop: CASSQLREGTGNTIYF. CDR3 DNA: TGCGCCAGCAGCCAATTAAGGGAGGGTACTGGAAACACCATATATTTT.

The chain links TRBV6-5 to TRBJ2-2; the D gene is possibly TRBD1 (6 bases). The ends were cut back, 5 bases at V and 6 bases at J, with 13 bases in the middle. Germline lookup yields CDR1 MNHEY and CDR2 SVGAGI. The CDR3 is made up of 14 amino acids. The CDR3 DNA reads TGTGCCAGCAGTAGACTCGCAGGGGCCGGGGAGCTGTTTTTT. This gives the protein CASSRLAGAGELFF.

This chain links TRBV6-5 with TRBJ1-2, with 7 nucleotides matching TRBD1. Germline CDR1 reads MNHEY; CDR2 reads SVGAGI. The junction had 2 bases not matched to a gene; V was cut back by 6 bases and J by 4 bases. CDR3 length equals 12 residues. As DNA, the CDR3 is TGTGCCAGCAGAGGACAGGCCTATGGCTACACCTTC. Translating it yields CASRGQAYGYTF.

The J gene is TRBJ2-2, the V gene TRBV6-6; no clear D. The V end lost 3 bases, the J end lost 7 bases, and 12 bases lay between the germline ends. Germline V gene data show CDR1 as MNHNY and CDR2 as SVGAGI (reference sequence). The CDR3 totals 14 residues. DNA for the CDR3: TGTGCCAGCAGTTATCGGGTTGAGGTCGGGGAGCTGTTTTTT. Translated: CASSYRVEVGELFF.

This chain uses TRBV7-8 with TRBJ2-1; 9 bases fit TRBD2. Germline loops: CDR1 SGHVS, CDR2 FQNEAQ. The V segment lost 4 bases and the J segment 4 bases; nucleotides outside the gene matches: 11. The CDR3 extends over 17 amino acids. CDR3 amino acids: CASSWYLGLAEYNEQFF. The CDR3 coding sequence is TGTGCCAGCAGCTGGTATTTGGGACTAGCTGAATACAATGAGCAGTTCTTC.